These 30 T cell receptor beta chains came from one sample sequenced in a study of blood T cell repertoires in COVID-19. Only in-frame clones appear in the TCRdb table, and some are missing; sequencing was by immunoSEQ multiplex PCR. Of about 30,000 clones listed, roughly 94% are singletons. Sequenced sample: peripheral blood. Receptor source: a man over 45 with active COVID-19.

This clone occurred once. The genes are TRBV5-1 and TRBJ2-5, with TRBD2 identical over 7 bases. This CDR3 spans 15 amino acids. Germline CDR1 reads SGHRS; CDR2 reads YFSETQ. J was trimmed by 5 bases and V by 0 bases; bases with no gene match: 7. The CDR3 DNA reads as TGCGCCAGCAGCTTGGCGGGGACTACGGGGGAGACCCAGTACTTC. This codes for CASSLAGTTGETQYF.

The J gene is TRBJ2-7, the V gene TRBV19, with 11 bases matching TRBD2. CDR3 length equals 16 residues. Germline CDR1 LNHDA, CDR2 SQIVND (reference sequence). V lost 3 bases and J lost 4; bases outside the gene matches: 8. DNA of the CDR3: TGTGCCAGTAGTATCCCTGGGCTAGCGGGAGGATACGAGCAGTACTTC. This codes for CASSIPGLAGGYEQYF.

The CDR3 DNA reads as TGTGCCAGCAGCATACAACAGGGGGCGACCGAAGCTTTCTTT. Encoded protein: CASSIQQGATEAFF. The chain has TRBV9 and TRBJ1-1, with 9 positions matching TRBD1. Germline-derived CDR1 and CDR2 are SGDLS and YYNGEE. The CDR3 totals 14 residues. The V and J ends lost 4 bases and 8 bases, in that order; junction bases with no gene match: 9.

The chain joins TRBV28 to TRBJ2-1, with 8 positions matching TRBD2. V was pared by 3 bases and J by 8 bases, with 12 bases of the junction left unmatched. This CDR3 is 16 amino acids long. Germline values: CDR1 MDHEN, CDR2 SYDVKM. The CDR3 reads CASSLSSGLGGDEQFF. The CDR3 DNA reads TGTGCCAGCAGTTTGTCATCGGGACTAGGAGGAGATGAGCAGTTCTTC.

The chain has TRBV20-1 and TRBJ1-2; D unclear. The CDR3 totals 11 residues. Trimming shortened V by 0 bases and J by 7 bases, and 6 bases separated the two germline ends. Germline values: CDR1 DFQATT, CDR2 SNEGSKA (reference sequence). DNA for the CDR3: TGCAGTGCTAGAGATCAGGCTGGCTACACCTTC. Its translation: CSARDQAGYTF.

In this sample, this clone turned up once. This sequence joins TRBV28 and TRBJ2-7; TRBD1 agrees at 7 bases. Germline V lookup: CDR1 MDHEN, CDR2 SYDVKM. This CDR3 has 14 amino acids. Trimming removed 6 bases from V and 5 bases from J; junction bases left unmatched: 10. The DNA for the CDR3 is TGTGCCAGCAGCCGCCGAGGGGGCGGCGACGAGCAGTACTTC. Its protein product is CASSRRGGGDEQYF.

This clone was seen once. The DNA for the CDR3 is TGCGCCAGCAGCGATAGGACAGGTCTGAACACTGAAGCTTTCTTT. Its translation: CASSDRTGLNTEAFF. The chain recombines TRBV5-1 with TRBJ1-1, with 7 positions matching TRBD1. CDR1 is SGHRS and CDR2 is YFSETQ in the germline V gene. The CDR3 totals 15 residues. The V gene end was trimmed by 4 bases and the J gene end by 0 bases; junction bases not matched to a gene: 6. The variable domain in full, completed from reference TRBV5-1 and TRBJ1-1, reads KAGVTQTPRYLIKTRGQQVTLSCSPISGHRSVSWYQQTPGQGLQFLFEYFSETQRNKGNFPGRFSGRQFSNSRSEMNVSTLELGDSALYLCASSDRTGLNTEAFFGQGTRLTVV.

J is TRBJ1-2 and V is TRBV6-5; a weak D match, TRBD1 (6 bases). The CDR3 is 14 amino acids. V lost 6 bases and J 5 bases, leaving 16 bases between the germline ends. Germline V gene sequence: CDR1 MNHEY, CDR2 SVGAGI. CDR3 nucleotide sequence: TGTGCCAGCAGATCACAGGGTCTAGGATATGGCTACACCTTC. Translation: CASRSQGLGYGYTF.

The chain employs TRBV6-4 and TRBJ2-4; D perhaps matches TRBD1 (5 bases). This CDR3 contains 15 residues. Germline V gene lookup returns CDR1 MRHNA and CDR2 SNTAGT. V gave up 4 bases and J gave up 0 bases, with 10 bases separating them. CDR3 bases: TGTGCCAGCAGTGGGAAGACAGAAGCCAAAAACATTCAGTACTTC. Translating gives CASSGKTEAKNIQYF.

This sequence joins TRBV14 and TRBJ1-6; D is unclear. V dropped 0 bases and J dropped 12 bases, with 12 bases sitting between them. This CDR3 has 14 amino acids. Germline V gives CDR1 SGHDN, CDR2 FVKESK. CDR3 nucleotide sequence: TGTGCCAGCAGCCAAGAAGAGGGTGGGGTACCCCTCCACTTT. It codes for CASSQEEGGVPLHF.

This rearrangement joins TRBV5-1 to TRBJ1-4; 8 bases align to TRBD1. There are 15 residues in the CDR3. Germline loops: CDR1 SGHRS, CDR2 YFSETQ. V shed 4 bases, J shed 3 bases, and the junction held 5 bases outside the gene matches. CDR3 protein: CASSLQGGSNEKLFF. The CDR3 bases are TGCGCCAGCAGCCTACAGGGGGGGTCTAATGAAAAACTGTTTTTT.

For the CDR3, the DNA is TGTGCCAGCAGCGAAGCCCCTGCAGGGTCCACCGGGGAGCTGTTTTTT. Its protein product is CASSEAPAGSTGELFF. The chain uses TRBV3-1 (or the pseudogene TRBV3-2) and TRBJ2-2, with a weak D call TRBD1 (5 bases). With 5 bases removed from V and 4 bases from J, the gap between germline ends came to 17 bases. Germline CDR1 LGHDT, CDR2 YNNKEL (reference sequence). This CDR3 has 16 residues.

The rearrangement links TRBV5-1 to TRBJ2-2; D possibly corresponds to TRBD2 (5 bases). The CDR3 runs to 14 residues. Trimming shortened V by 3 bases and J by 6 bases, and 12 bases separated the two germline ends. Germline CDR1 SGHRS, CDR2 YFSETQ. The CDR3 coding sequence is TGCGCCAGCAGCTCTTGGAGCGGCTCCGGGGAGCTGTTTTTT. Translated, it gives CASSSWSGSGELFF.

This clone was found once. V usage is TRBV11-2 and J usage is TRBJ2-5; the D gene is possibly TRBD1 (6 bases). Trimming cost V 4 bases and J 2 bases, with 14 bases left between them. The CDR3 has 15 amino acids. Germline lookup yields CDR1 SGHAT and CDR2 FQNNGV. CDR3 sequence (DNA): TGTGCCAGCAGCTCCCGACAGGTCAAACAAGAGACCCAGTACTTC. This translates into CASSSRQVKQETQYF.

V and J are TRBV7-3 and TRBJ1-1, with a possible D match to TRBD1 (5 bases). The V gene lost 5 bases and the J gene lost 5 bases, with 12 bases spanning the gap. Germline lookup yields CDR1 SGHTA and CDR2 FQGTGA. The CDR3 runs to 13 residues. DNA for the CDR3: TGTGCCAGCAGCCCGTCTCGGGGGACTGAAGCTTTCTTT. Translation: CASSPSRGTEAFF.

The chain couples TRBV28 to TRBJ2-7; 7 bases are shared with TRBD1. Per germline, CDR1 MDHEN and CDR2 SYDVKM. With 6 bases clipped from V and 3 bases from J, the junction kept 11 bases outside the gene matches. The CDR3 consists of 15 residues. CDR3 coding DNA: TGTGCCAGCAGCTATTCCCGGACAGGTCACTACGAGCAGTACTTC. This sequence encodes CASSYSRTGHYEQYF.

This chain joins TRBV15 and TRBJ2-2, with D possibly TRBD2 on 5 matching bases. Germline V gene data show CDR1 as LNHNV and CDR2 as YYDKDF (reference sequence). Trimming took off 8 bases at V and 3 bases at J, with 16 bases between the two ends. There are 15 residues in the CDR3. The CDR3: CATRHERSDTGELFF. CDR3 coding DNA: TGTGCCACCCGTCACGAGCGGAGTGACACCGGGGAGCTGTTTTTT. Full variable domain (outside the CDR3, taken from reference TRBV15 and TRBJ2-2): DAMVIQNPRYQVTQFGKPVTLSCSQTLNHNVMYWYQQKSSQAPKLLFHYYDKDFNNEADTPDNFQSRRPNTSFCFLDIRSPGLGDTAMYLCATRHERSDTGELFFGEGSRLTVL.

V is TRBV19 and J is TRBJ2-3, with 9 positions matching TRBD2. The CDR3 contains 16 residues. In germline, CDR1 is LNHDA, CDR2 SQIVND (reference sequence). The ends lost 5 bases at V and 1 base at J; junction bases unmatched: 7. CDR3 DNA sequence: TGTGCCAGTAGTCCGACTAGCGGAACCCGCACAGATACGCAGTATTTT. Translated: CASSPTSGTRTDTQYF. Drawing the rest from reference TRBV19 and TRBJ2-3, the complete variable domain is DGGITQSPKYLFRKEGQNVTLSCEQNLNHDAMYWYRQDPGQGLRLIYYSQIVNDFQKGDIAEGYSVSREKKESFPLTVTSAQKNPTAFYLCASSPTSGTRTDTQYFGPGTRLTVL.

The rearrangement joins TRBV9 to TRBJ1-6; D is perhaps TRBD1 (5 bases). V lost 3 bases and J lost 7, with 17 bases in between. This CDR3 region has 16 residues. Looked up from germline, CDR1 is SGDLS and CDR2 is YYNGEE. CDR3: CASSGVRVPMNSPLHF. The CDR3 region has the DNA TGTGCCAGCAGCGGAGTCAGGGTTCCAATGAATTCACCCCTCCACTTT. The full variable domain, with the rest looked up from reference TRBV9 and TRBJ1-6, is DSGVTQTPKHLITATGQRVTLRCSPRSGDLSVYWYQQSLDQGLQFLIQYYNGEERAKGNILERFSAQQFPDLHSELNLSSLELGDSALYFCASSGVRVPMNSPLHFGNGTRLTVT.

The chain recombines TRBV27 with TRBJ1-1; 7 bases are shared with TRBD1. The CDR3 has 15 amino acids. With V trimmed by 5 bases and J by 3 bases, 9 bases remained unmatched. Germline V gene lookup returns CDR1 MNHEY and CDR2 SMNVEV (reference sequence). CDR3 in DNA: TGTGCCAGCAGTCTCAGACAGGGAGGCGACACTGAAGCTTTCTTT. Amino acid sequence: CASSLRQGGDTEAFF.

The gene calls are TRBV5-1 and TRBJ2-7; D is perhaps TRBD2 (6 bases). Germline V gene lookup returns CDR1 SGHRS and CDR2 YFSETQ. The CDR3 spans 16 residues. V dropped 2 bases and J dropped 3 bases, with 18 bases sitting between them. The CDR3 protein is CASSFPPGTGSYEQYF. The CDR3 nucleotides are TGCGCCAGCAGCTTCCCGCCCGGGACTGGGAGCTACGAGCAGTACTTC.

The chain links TRBV30 to TRBJ1-4, with D possibly being TRBD1 (6 bases). The germline V gene encodes CDR1 GTSNPN and CDR2 SVGIG (reference sequence). V shed 5 bases and J shed 5 bases, with 15 bases lying between them. The CDR3 spans 14 residues. CDR3 coding DNA: TGTGCCTGGCAAACAGGGACTACGAATGAAAAACTGTTTTTT. Its protein product is CAWQTGTTNEKLFF. Complete variable domain (other parts from reference TRBV30 and TRBJ1-4): SQTIHQWPATLVQPVGSPLSLECTVEGTSNPNLYWYRQAAGRGLQLLFYSVGIGQISSEVPQNLSASRPQDRQFILSSKKLLLSDSGFYLCAWQTGTTNEKLFFGSGTQLSVL.

The genes are TRBV9 and TRBJ1-1; 7 bases are a match to TRBD1. This CDR3 has 14 residues. Germline CDR1 reads SGDLS; CDR2 reads YYNGEE. The V gene end was trimmed by 3 bases and the J gene end by 3 bases; junction bases not matched to a gene: 5. CDR3 protein: CASSDGQAYTEAFF. Here the CDR3 DNA reads TGTGCCAGCAGCGACGGACAGGCATACACTGAAGCTTTCTTT. The complete variable domain, with remaining parts taken from reference TRBV9 and TRBJ1-1, reads DSGVTQTPKHLITATGQRVTLRCSPRSGDLSVYWYQQSLDQGLQFLIQYYNGEERAKGNILERFSAQQFPDLHSELNLSSLELGDSALYFCASSDGQAYTEAFFGQGTRLTVV.

This sequence joins TRBV5-5 and TRBJ2-1; 16 bases agree with TRBD2. Germline CDR1 and CDR2: SGHKS and YYEKEE (reference sequence). V lost 1 base, J lost 6 bases, and 10 bases stayed unmatched. The CDR3 runs to 19 residues. The CDR3 nucleotides read TGTGCCAGCAGCTTGATGGGACTAGCGGGAGGGCCTCGGGGCAATGAGCAGTTCTTC. Translated: CASSLMGLAGGPRGNEQFF.

V usage is TRBV6-1 and J usage is TRBJ1-1; possibly TRBD1 for D (5 bases). Trimming left V 1 base short and J 1 base short, with 13 bases between. Germline loops: CDR1 MNHNS, CDR2 SASEGT. The CDR3 runs to 16 residues. As DNA, the CDR3 is TGTGCCAGCAGTGAAGGCTCAGGGTTTACGAACACTGAAGCTTTCTTT. Residues: CASSEGSGFTNTEAFF.

Here the CDR3 reads CASSSPGIGYTF. The CDR3 region has the DNA TGTGCCAGCAGTAGCCCGGGAATTGGCTACACCTTC. The gene calls are TRBV6-5 and TRBJ1-2; D is unresolved. The V gene lost 5 bases and the J gene lost 7 bases, with 11 bases spanning the gap. The CDR3 is 12 amino acids. Germline loops: CDR1 MNHEY, CDR2 SVGAGI.

This clone was observed once. This sequence joins TRBV5-6 and TRBJ1-5, with a possible D match to TRBD1 (5 bases). Germline V CDR1 and CDR2: SGHDT, YYEEEE. This CDR3 region has 14 residues. With 1 base removed from V and 5 bases from J, the gap between germline ends came to 10 bases. Here the CDR3 reads CASSLRQHDQPQHF. In DNA, the CDR3 is TGTGCCAGCAGCTTGCGACAGCATGATCAGCCCCAGCATTTT. The complete variable domain, with remaining parts taken from reference TRBV5-6 and TRBJ1-5, reads DAGVTQSPTHLIKTRGQQVTLRCSPKSGHDTVSWYQQALGQGPQFIFQYYEEEERQRGNFPDRFSGHQFPNYSSELNVNALLLGDSALYLCASSLRQHDQPQHFGDGTRLSIL.

The chain employs TRBV11-2 and TRBJ2-1; 9 nucleotides match TRBD2. V shed 6 bases and J 8 bases; nucleotides not matched to a gene: 2. This CDR3 comprises 12 residues. Germline V gene data show CDR1 as SGHAT and CDR2 as FQNNGV. The chain's CDR3 is CASSRLADEQFF. In DNA form, the CDR3 reads TGTGCCAGCAGTCGACTAGCGGATGAGCAGTTCTTC.

The rearrangement joins TRBV19 to TRBJ2-2; TRBD1 matches 7 bases. V was pared by 7 bases and J by 4 bases, with 6 bases of the junction left unmatched. CDR1 and CDR2 from the germline V gene are LNHDA and SQIVND (reference sequence). This CDR3 spans 14 amino acids. The CDR3 loop reads CASKGAITTGELFF. In DNA, the CDR3 is TGTGCCAGTAAGGGGGCAATTACCACCGGGGAGCTGTTTTTT.

The chain joins TRBV10-3 to TRBJ2-7, with 7 bases aligning to TRBD1. J was trimmed by 2 bases and V by 7 bases; bases with no gene match: 5. The CDR3 totals 13 residues. Germline V gives CDR1 ENHRY, CDR2 SYGVKD. CDR3 loop: CAIKGTEPYEQYF. The CDR3 bases are TGTGCCATCAAGGGGACAGAACCCTACGAGCAGTACTTC.